Listed here is a single T cell receptor (beta chain). The data are from a study of blood T cell repertoires in COVID-19. About the research overall: Sites in the United States, Italy and Spain provided acute and convalescent COVID-19 samples. PBMCs, B-cell-depleted T cells, or T cells were the source of the cDNA or gDNA that made up the material.

The CDR3 has 16 residues. Germline V CDR1 and CDR2: SEHNR, FQNEAQ (reference sequence). Trimming removed 5 bases from V and 0 bases from J, with 14 bases in between. The authors' processing: Nucleated cell counts were estimated from reference gene primer amplification. Data came from immunoSEQ multiplex PCR; TCRdb stores just in-frame clones and leaves some out. That table is the source of V, J and clone size, and D and trimming were worked out from the DNA. Here the sample spans roughly 50,000 clones, roughly 80% being singletons. The rearrangement joins TRBV7-9 to TRBJ1-3; D ambiguous. This sequence originates from an elderly woman with acute or convalescent COVID-19. Sequenced material: peripheral blood. CDR3 DNA: TGTGCCAGCAGCCAGTACCAAGCGGCCTCTGGAAACACCATATATTTT. The encoded protein is CASSQYQAASGNTIYF.